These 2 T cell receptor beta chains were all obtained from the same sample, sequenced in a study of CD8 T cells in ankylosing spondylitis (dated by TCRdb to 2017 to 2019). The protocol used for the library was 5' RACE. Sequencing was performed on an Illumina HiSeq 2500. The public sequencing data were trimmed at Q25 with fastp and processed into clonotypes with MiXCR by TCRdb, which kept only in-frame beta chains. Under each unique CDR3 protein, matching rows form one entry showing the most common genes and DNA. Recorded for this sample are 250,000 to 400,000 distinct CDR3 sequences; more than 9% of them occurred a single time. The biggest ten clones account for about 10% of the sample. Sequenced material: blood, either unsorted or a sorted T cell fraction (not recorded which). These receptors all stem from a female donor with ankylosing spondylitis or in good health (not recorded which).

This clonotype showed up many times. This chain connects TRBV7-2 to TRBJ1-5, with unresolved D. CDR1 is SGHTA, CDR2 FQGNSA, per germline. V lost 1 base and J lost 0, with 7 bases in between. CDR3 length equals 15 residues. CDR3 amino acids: CASSLVTVSNQPQHF. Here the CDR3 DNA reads TGTGCCAGCAGCTTAGTAACAGTTAGCAATCAGCCCCAGCATTTT. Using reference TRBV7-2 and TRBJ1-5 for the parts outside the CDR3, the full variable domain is GAGVSQSPSNKVTEKGKDVELRCDPISGHTALYWYRQSLGQGLEFLIYFQGNSAPDKSGLPSDRFSAERTGGSVSTLTIQRTQQEDSAVYLCASSLVTVSNQPQHFGDGTRLSIL.

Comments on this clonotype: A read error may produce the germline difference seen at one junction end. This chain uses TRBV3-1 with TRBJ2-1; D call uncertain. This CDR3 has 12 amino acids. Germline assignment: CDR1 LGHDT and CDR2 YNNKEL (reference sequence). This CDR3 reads CARSQARNEQFF. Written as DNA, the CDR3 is TGTGCCAGAAGCCAGGCAAGGAATGAGCAGTTCTTC.